This T cell receptor beta chain derives from a study of shared clonotypes between healthy human individuals. The length of the CDR3 is 15 residues. Germline values: CDR1 MDHEN, CDR2 SYDVKM. V was pared by 4 bases and J by 13 bases, with 15 bases of the junction left unmatched. Clones were sequenced by immunoSEQ multiplex PCR, and TCRdb holds only the in-frame ones, with some missing. The sample consists of 450,000 to 500,000 clones, around 85% of them appearing once. The chain joins TRBV28 to TRBJ2-1; TRBD2 agrees at 8 bases. The receptor comes from a woman aged 40-49 years in good health. Some clones in this sample may be carry-over from other donors' samples. The material sequenced was PBMCs. The CDR3 nucleotides read TGTGCCAGCAGTTCTGATACGGGACTAGTCTTAAAACAGTTCTTC. This sequence encodes CASSSDTGLVLKQFF.